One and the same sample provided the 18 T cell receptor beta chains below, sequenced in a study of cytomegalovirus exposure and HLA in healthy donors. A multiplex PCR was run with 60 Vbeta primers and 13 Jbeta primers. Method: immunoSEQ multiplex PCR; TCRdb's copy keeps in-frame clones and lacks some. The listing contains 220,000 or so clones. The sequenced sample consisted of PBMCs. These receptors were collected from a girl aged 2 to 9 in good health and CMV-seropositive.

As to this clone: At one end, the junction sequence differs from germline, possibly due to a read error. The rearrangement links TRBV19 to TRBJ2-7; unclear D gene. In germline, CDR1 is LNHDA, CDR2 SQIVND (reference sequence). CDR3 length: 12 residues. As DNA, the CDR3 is TGTGCCAGTAGCATAGCACAGATTATATGGTACTTC. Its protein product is CASSIAQIIWYF.

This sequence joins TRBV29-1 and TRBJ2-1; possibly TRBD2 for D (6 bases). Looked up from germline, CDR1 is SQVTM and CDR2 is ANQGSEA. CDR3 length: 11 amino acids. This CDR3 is CKIADYNEQFF. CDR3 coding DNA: TGCAAAATAGCGGACTACAATGAGCAGTTCTTC.

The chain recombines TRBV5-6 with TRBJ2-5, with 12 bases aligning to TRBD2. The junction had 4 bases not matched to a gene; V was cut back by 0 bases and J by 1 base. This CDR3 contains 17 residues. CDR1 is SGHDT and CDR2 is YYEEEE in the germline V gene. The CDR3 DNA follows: TGTGCCAGCAGCTTGGGTCTAGCGGGAGGGCTCCAAGAGACCCAGTACTTC. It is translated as CASSLGLAGGLQETQYF.

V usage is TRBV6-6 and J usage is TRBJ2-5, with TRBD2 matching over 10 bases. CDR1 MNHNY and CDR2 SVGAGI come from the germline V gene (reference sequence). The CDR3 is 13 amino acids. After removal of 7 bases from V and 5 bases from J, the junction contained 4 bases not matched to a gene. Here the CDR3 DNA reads TGTGCCAGCATGGGGGGACTAGCGGAGACCCAGTACTTC. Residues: CASMGGLAETQYF.

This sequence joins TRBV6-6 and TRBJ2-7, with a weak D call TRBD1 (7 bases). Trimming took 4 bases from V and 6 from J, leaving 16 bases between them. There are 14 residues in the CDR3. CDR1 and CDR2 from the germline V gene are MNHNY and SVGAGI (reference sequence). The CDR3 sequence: CASSSTGRGGEQYF. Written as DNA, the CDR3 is TGTGCCAGCAGTTCGACAGGGCGGGGTGGCGAGCAGTACTTC.

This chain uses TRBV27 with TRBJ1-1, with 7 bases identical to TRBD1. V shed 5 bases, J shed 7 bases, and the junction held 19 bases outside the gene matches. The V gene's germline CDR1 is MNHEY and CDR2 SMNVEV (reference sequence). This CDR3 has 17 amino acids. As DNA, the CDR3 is TGTGCCAGCAGTCCAGACAGGGAGGAAAAAGGGACAGATGAAGCTTTCTTT. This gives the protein CASSPDREEKGTDEAFF.

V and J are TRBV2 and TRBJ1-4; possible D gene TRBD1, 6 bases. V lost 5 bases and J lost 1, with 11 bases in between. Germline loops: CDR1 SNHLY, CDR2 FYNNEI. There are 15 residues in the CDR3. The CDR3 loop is CASSLEGVTNEKLFF. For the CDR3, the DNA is TGTGCCAGCAGTCTAGAGGGGGTAACTAATGAAAAACTGTTTTTT.

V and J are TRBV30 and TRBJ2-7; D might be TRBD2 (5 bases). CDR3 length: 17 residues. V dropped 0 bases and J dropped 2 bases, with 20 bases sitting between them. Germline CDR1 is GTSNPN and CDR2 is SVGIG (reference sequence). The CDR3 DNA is TGTGCCTGGAGTGTACCATGGTCCCTGCCTAGCCCCTACGAGCAGTACTTC. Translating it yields CAWSVPWSLPSPYEQYF. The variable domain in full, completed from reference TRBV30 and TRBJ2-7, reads SQTIHQWPATLVQPVGSPLSLECTVEGTSNPNLYWYRQAAGRGLQLLFYSVGIGQISSEVPQNLSASRPQDRQFILSSKKLLLSDSGFYLCAWSVPWSLPSPYEQYFGPGTRLTVT.

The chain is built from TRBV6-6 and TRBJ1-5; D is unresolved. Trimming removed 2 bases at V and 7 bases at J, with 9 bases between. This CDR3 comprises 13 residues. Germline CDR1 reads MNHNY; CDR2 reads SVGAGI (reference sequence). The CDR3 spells CASSYEGGQPQHF. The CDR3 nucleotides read TGTGCCAGCAGTTACGAGGGAGGCCAGCCCCAGCATTTT.

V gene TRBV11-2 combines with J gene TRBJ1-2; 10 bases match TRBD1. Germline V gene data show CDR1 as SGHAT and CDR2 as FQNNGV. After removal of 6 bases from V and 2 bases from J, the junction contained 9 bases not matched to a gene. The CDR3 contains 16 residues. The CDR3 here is CASSPGTGVRNYGYTF. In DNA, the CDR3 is TGTGCCAGCAGTCCCGGGACAGGGGTGAGGAACTATGGCTACACCTTC.

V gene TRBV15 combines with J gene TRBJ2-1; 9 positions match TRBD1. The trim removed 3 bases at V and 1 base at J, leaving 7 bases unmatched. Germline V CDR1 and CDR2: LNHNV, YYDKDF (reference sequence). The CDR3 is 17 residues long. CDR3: CATSRAGTGPSYNEQFF. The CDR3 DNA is TGTGCCACCAGCAGGGCTGGGACAGGGCCTTCCTACAATGAGCAGTTCTTC.

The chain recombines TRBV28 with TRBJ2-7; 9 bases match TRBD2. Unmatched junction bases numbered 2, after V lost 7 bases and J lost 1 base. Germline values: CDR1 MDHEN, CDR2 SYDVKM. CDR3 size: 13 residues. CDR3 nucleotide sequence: TGTGCCAGCACTAGCGGGACATCCTACGAGCAGTACTTC. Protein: CASTSGTSYEQYF.

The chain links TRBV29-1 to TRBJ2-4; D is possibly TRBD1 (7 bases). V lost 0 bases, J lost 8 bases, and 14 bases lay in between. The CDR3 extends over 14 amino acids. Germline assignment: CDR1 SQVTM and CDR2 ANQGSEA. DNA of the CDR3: TGCAGCGTTGAAGATCCGGTCAGGGGGGACATTCAGTACTTC. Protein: CSVEDPVRGDIQYF.

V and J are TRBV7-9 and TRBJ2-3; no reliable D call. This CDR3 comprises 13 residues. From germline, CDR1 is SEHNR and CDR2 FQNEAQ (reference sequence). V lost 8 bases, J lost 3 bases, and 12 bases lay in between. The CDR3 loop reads CASSTSRTDTQYF. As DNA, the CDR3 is TGTGCCAGCTCGACAAGTCGAACAGATACGCAGTATTTT.

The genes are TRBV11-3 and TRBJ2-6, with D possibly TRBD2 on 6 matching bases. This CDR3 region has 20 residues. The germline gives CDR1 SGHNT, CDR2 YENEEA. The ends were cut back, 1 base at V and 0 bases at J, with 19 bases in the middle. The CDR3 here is CASSLGRRGEFGSGANVLTF. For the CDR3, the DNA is TGTGCCAGCAGCTTAGGTAGGAGGGGTGAATTCGGCTCTGGGGCCAACGTCCTGACTTTC. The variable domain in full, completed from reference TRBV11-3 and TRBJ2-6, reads EAGVVQSPRYKIIEKKQPVAFWCNPISGHNTLYWYLQNLGQGPELLIRYENEEAVDDSQLPKDRFSAERLKGVDSTLKIQPAELGDSAVYLCASSLGRRGEFGSGANVLTFGAGSRLTVL.

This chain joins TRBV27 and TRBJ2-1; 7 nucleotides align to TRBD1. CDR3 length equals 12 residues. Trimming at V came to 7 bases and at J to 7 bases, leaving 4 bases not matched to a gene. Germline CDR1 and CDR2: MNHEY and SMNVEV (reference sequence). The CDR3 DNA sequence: TGTGCCAGCATTGACAGGGCTAATGAGCAGTTCTTC. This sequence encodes CASIDRANEQFF.

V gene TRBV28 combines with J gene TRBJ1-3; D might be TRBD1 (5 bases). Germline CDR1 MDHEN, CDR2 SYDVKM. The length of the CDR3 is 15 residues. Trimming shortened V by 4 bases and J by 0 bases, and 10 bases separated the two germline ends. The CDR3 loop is CASSSGSSSGNTIYF. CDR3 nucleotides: TGTGCCAGCAGTTCAGGGTCTAGCTCTGGAAACACCATATATTTT.

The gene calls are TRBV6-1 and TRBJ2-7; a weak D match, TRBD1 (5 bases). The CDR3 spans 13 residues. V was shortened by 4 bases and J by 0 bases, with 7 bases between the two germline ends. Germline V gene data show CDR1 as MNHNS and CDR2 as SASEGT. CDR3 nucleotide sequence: TGTGCCAGCAGTGTGACAGCCTCCTACGAGCAGTACTTC. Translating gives CASSVTASYEQYF.